Following are 20 T cell receptor beta chains from one sample sequenced in a study of T cell responses to AZD1222 COVID-19 vaccine. Repertoires were generated with immunoSEQ multiplex PCR, while TCRdb's copy carries only in-frame clones and drops some. The sample consists of more than 95,000 clones, around 92% of them appearing once. The input for sequencing was peripheral blood, taken on day 0 of AZD1222 vaccination. The receptors shown here come from an adult in good health.

The chain combines TRBV5-4 with TRBJ2-2; 16 bases map to TRBD2. CDR1 and CDR2 (germline): SGHNT, YYREEE (reference sequence). The V gene end was trimmed by 2 bases and the J gene end by 0 bases; junction bases not matched to a gene: 4. The CDR3 sequence is 19 residues long. The CDR3 DNA follows: TGTGCCAGCAGCTTACCGGGACTAGCGGGAGGGACGAACACCGGGGAGCTGTTTTTT. It encodes CASSLPGLAGGTNTGELFF.

This clone was found once. The V and J genes are TRBV5-1 and TRBJ2-6, with D tentatively TRBD1 (6 bases). The CDR3 length is 15 residues. The germline V and J ends were trimmed by 7 bases and 2 bases, with 13 bases remaining between them. Germline V CDR1 and CDR2: SGHRS, YFSETQ. CDR3 nucleotide sequence: TGCGCCAGCTCGGAAGGGGGTACTGGGGCCAACGTCCTGACTTTC. Protein sequence: CASSEGGTGANVLTF.

The chain employs TRBV9 and TRBJ1-1; unclear D gene. Germline V gene sequence: CDR1 SGDLS, CDR2 YYNGEE. Trimming pared 1 base from V and 0 bases from J, leaving 16 bases between. The CDR3 runs to 17 residues. This CDR3 reads CASSVRGQRGLNTEAFF. Written as DNA, the CDR3 is TGTGCCAGCAGCGTAAGAGGCCAGCGAGGATTGAACACTGAAGCTTTCTTT.

This chain links TRBV6-5 with TRBJ1-2, with D perhaps TRBD1 (6 bases). V lost 7 bases, J lost 4 bases, and 10 bases lay in between. CDR3 length: 12 amino acids. Germline V CDR1 and CDR2: MNHEY, SVGAGI. CDR3 sequence: CASTRTVYGYTF. CDR3 DNA: TGTGCCAGCACCCGGACAGTCTATGGCTACACCTTC.

V is TRBV5-1 and J is TRBJ1-1, with D perhaps matching TRBD1 (5 bases). Germline-derived CDR1 and CDR2 are SGHRS and YFSETQ. CDR3 length: 15 residues. The V and J ends lost 4 bases and 1 base respectively, with 14 bases between them. The CDR3 sequence: CASSTQGRENTEAFF. In DNA, the CDR3 is TGCGCCAGCAGCACTCAGGGTCGGGAGAACACTGAAGCTTTCTTT.

The CDR3 reads CASSLFQGGEAFF. The CDR3, as DNA: TGTGCCAGTAGTCTCTTCCAGGGGGGTGAAGCTTTCTTT. V usage is TRBV19 and J usage is TRBJ1-1, with 7 positions matching TRBD1. CDR1 and CDR2 (germline): LNHDA, SQIVND (reference sequence). The J segment lost 7 bases and the V segment lost 5 bases, leaving 7 bases of the junction unmatched. The CDR3 is made up of 13 amino acids.

The chain carries TRBV27 and TRBJ2-1, with D maybe TRBD2 (5 bases). V was pared by 5 bases and J by 1 base, with 15 bases between. Germline V gene lookup returns CDR1 MNHEY and CDR2 SMNVEV (reference sequence). This CDR3 spans 16 amino acids. CDR3 nucleotides: TGTGCCAGCAGTCCGGCTAGCCACCATTCCTACAATGAGCAGTTCTTC. Protein: CASSPASHHSYNEQFF.

The genes are TRBV9 and TRBJ2-1; D not resolved. Germline V gene data show CDR1 as SGDLS and CDR2 as YYNGEE. This CDR3 is 18 amino acids long. Between the trimmed V and J ends, which lost 4 bases and 6 bases, there was a span of 26 bases. The CDR3, as DNA: TGTGCCAGCAGCCCACGACTCCTCCATATATACTCGTTCAATGAGCAGTTCTTC. Encoded protein: CASSPRLLHIYSFNEQFF.

This clone was seen a few times. The chain combines TRBV2 with TRBJ1-1; 7 bases line up with TRBD1. Germline CDR1 and CDR2: SNHLY and FYNNEI. The CDR3 runs 15 residues. The V and J ends lost 6 bases and 2 bases, in that order; junction bases with no gene match: 9. The CDR3 DNA reads as TGTGCCAGCAGCCTCCTAGGGACAGACAACACTGAAGCTTTCTTT. Translation gives CASSLLGTDNTEAFF.

The table lists this clone with a count of one. V and J are TRBV7-9 and TRBJ1-2; D is ambiguous. CDR1 and CDR2 from the germline V gene are SEHNR and FQNEAQ (reference sequence). Trimming stripped 1 base from V and 3 bases from J, with 12 bases between. There are 15 residues in the CDR3. CDR3 DNA sequence: TGTGCCAGCAGCTTAGGGGCACCCTGGGACTATGGCTACACCTTC. It yields the protein CASSLGAPWDYGYTF.

The genes are TRBV5-6 and TRBJ1-6; D is unresolved. Trimming shortened V by 0 bases and J by 7 bases, and 5 bases separated the two germline ends. The germline V gene encodes CDR1 SGHDT and CDR2 YYEEEE. The length of the CDR3 is 13 residues. The CDR3 loop reads CASSLDNNSPLHF. CDR3 nucleotide sequence: TGTGCCAGCAGCTTGGACAACAATTCACCCCTCCACTTT.

J is TRBJ2-7 and V is TRBV5-1; 7 bases agree with TRBD1. Losses at the gene ends were 0 bases for V and 2 bases for J; bases not matched to a gene: 5. CDR3 length: 15 residues. Germline CDR1 reads SGHRS; CDR2 reads YFSETQ. The CDR3 sequence is CASSLGQGETYEQYF. The CDR3 coding sequence is TGCGCCAGCAGCTTGGGACAGGGTGAGACCTACGAGCAGTACTTC.

The genes are TRBV9 and TRBJ2-1; no reliable D call. Trimming took off 3 bases at V and 5 bases at J, with 9 bases between the two ends. From germline, CDR1 is SGDLS and CDR2 YYNGEE. The CDR3 contains 13 residues. CDR3 DNA sequence: TGTGCCAGCAGCGCCTCGCTCCACAATGAGCAGTTCTTC. This sequence encodes CASSASLHNEQFF.

The chain couples TRBV27 to TRBJ1-2, with 10 bases identical to TRBD1. This CDR3 comprises 15 residues. V lost 6 bases to trimming and J lost 6 bases; unmatched junction nucleotides: 10. Germline CDR1 reads MNHEY; CDR2 reads SMNVEV (reference sequence). CDR3 coding DNA: TGTGCCAGCAGCCAAGGGACAGGGGAATACGATGGCTACACCTTC. Translating it yields CASSQGTGEYDGYTF.

This chain connects TRBV2 to TRBJ1-4; TRBD1 matches at 8 bases. The junction had 4 bases not matched to a gene; V was cut back by 5 bases and J by 5 bases. The CDR3 runs to 14 residues. Germline V gene sequence: CDR1 SNHLY, CDR2 FYNNEI. As DNA, the CDR3 is TGTGCCAGCAGTATCCGACAGGGGAATGAAAAACTGTTTTTT. This encodes CASSIRQGNEKLFF.

A remark on this clone: One end of the junction varies from germline; a read error may be responsible. The J gene is TRBJ1-2, the V gene TRBV6-5, with a weak D call TRBD1 (5 bases). There are 14 residues in the CDR3. Germline CDR1 reads MNHEY; CDR2 reads SVGAGI. The CDR3 nucleotides read TGTGCCAGCACCGAAACCCGGGGGAACTCTGGCTACACCTTC. Translated: CASTETRGNSGYTF.

The chain carries TRBV18 and TRBJ2-3, with 8 nucleotides matching TRBD2. Germline CDR1 reads KGHSH; CDR2 reads LQKENI. CDR3 length: 15 amino acids. The junction had 3 bases not matched to a gene; V was cut back by 4 bases and J by 0 bases. For the CDR3, the DNA is TGTGCCAGCTCACTCTCTAGCGGGAGCACAGATACGCAGTATTTT. It yields the protein CASSLSSGSTDTQYF.

The chain combines TRBV30 with TRBJ2-1; tentative D call: TRBD2 (6 bases). There are 18 residues in the CDR3. Germline V gives CDR1 GTSNPN, CDR2 SVGIG (reference sequence). V was pared by 0 bases and J by 0 bases, with 18 bases between. This CDR3 reads CAWSVGKLARDSYNEQFF. Written as DNA, the CDR3 is TGTGCCTGGAGTGTCGGGAAACTAGCCCGTGACTCCTACAATGAGCAGTTCTTC.

The chain is built from TRBV28 and TRBJ2-2; D assignment may be TRBD1 or TRBD2 (6 bases each). The germline V and J ends were trimmed by 3 bases and 6 bases, with 14 bases remaining between them. CDR3 length: 15 residues. Germline V gives CDR1 MDHEN, CDR2 SYDVKM. The CDR3 loop is CASSFPGAGAGELFF. CDR3 nucleotides: TGTGCCAGCAGTTTTCCGGGGGCAGGCGCCGGGGAGCTGTTTTTT.

The genes are TRBV7-9 and TRBJ1-6; no firm D call. V lost 5 bases to trimming and J lost 6 bases, with 11 bases between them. The germline gives CDR1 SEHNR, CDR2 FQNEAQ (reference sequence). This CDR3 is built from 14 residues. The CDR3 spells CASSHEQSNSPLHF. In DNA, the CDR3 is TGTGCCAGCAGCCATGAACAGTCTAATTCACCCCTCCACTTT.